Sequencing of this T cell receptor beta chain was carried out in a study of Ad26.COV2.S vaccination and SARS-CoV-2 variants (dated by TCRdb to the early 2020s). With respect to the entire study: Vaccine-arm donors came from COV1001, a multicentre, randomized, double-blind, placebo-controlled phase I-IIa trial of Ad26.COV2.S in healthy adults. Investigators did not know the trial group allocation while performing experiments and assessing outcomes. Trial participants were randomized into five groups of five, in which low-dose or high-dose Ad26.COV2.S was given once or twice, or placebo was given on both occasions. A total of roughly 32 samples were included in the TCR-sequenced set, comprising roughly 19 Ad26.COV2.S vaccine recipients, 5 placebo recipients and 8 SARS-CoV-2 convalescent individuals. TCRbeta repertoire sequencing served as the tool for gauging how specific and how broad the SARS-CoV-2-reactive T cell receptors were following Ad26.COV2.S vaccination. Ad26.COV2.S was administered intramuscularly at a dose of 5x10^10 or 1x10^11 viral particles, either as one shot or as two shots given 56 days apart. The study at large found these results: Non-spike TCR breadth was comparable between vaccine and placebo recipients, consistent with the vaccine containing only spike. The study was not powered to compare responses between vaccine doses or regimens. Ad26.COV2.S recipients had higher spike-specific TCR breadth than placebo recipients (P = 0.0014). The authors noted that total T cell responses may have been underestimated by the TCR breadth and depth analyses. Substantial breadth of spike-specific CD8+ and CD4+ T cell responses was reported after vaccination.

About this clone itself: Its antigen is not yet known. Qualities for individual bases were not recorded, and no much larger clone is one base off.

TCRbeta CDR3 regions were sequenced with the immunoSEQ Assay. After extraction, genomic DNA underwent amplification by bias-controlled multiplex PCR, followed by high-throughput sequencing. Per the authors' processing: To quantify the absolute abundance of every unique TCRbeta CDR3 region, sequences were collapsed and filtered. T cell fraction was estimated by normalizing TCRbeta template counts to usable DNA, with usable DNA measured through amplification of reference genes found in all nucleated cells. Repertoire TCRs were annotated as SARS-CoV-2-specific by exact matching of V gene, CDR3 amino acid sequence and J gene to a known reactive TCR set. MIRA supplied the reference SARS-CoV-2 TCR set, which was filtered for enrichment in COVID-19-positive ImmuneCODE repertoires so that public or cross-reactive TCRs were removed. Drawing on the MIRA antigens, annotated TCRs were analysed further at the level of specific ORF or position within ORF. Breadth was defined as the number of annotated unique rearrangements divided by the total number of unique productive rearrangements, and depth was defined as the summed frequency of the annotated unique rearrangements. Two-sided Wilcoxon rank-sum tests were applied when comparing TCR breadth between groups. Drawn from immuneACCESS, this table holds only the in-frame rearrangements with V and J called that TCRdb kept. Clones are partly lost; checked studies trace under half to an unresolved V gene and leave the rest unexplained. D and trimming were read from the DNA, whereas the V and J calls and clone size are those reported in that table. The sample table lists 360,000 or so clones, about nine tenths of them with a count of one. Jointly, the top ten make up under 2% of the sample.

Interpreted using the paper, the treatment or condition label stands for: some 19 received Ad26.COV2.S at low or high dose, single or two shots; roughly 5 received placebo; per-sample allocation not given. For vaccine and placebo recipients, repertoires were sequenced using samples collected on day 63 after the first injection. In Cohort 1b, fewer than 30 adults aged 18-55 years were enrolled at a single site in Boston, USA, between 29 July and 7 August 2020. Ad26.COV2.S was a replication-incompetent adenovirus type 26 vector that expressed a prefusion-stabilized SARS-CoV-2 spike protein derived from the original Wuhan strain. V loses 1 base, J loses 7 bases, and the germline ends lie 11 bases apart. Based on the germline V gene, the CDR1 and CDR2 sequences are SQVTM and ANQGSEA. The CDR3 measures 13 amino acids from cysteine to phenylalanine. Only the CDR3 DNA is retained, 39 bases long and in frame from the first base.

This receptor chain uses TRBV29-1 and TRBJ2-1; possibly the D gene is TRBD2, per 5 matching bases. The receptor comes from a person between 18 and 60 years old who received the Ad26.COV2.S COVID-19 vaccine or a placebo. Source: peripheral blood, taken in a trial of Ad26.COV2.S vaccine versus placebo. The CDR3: CSVEAGWGNEQFF. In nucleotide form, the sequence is TGCAGCGTTGAAGCGGGATGGGGTAATGAGCAGTTCTTC.